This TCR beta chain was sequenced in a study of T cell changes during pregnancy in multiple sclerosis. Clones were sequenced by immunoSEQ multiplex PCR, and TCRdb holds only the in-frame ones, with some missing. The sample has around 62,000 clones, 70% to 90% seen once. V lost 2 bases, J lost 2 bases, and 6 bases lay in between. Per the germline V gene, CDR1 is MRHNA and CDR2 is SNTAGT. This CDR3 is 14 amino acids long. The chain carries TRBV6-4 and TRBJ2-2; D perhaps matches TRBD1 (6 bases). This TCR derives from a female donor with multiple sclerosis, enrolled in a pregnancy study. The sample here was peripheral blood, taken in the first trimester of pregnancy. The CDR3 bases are TGTGCCAGCAGTGACGGGACAAACACCGGGGAGCTGTTTTTT. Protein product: CASSDGTNTGELFF.